The 25 T cell receptor beta chains below come from one sample, sequenced in a study of monozygotic twins with inflammatory bowel disease. TCRdb re-called the 5' RACE reads and shows each CDR3 protein once, DNA omitted. Listed are more than 110,000 distinct CDR3 sequences; over 1% falls within the top ten. Material for sequencing was blood. Receptor source: a human donor with ulcerative colitis or Crohn's disease, or a healthy co-twin of an affected twin (not recorded which).

The chain recombines TRBV6-4 with TRBJ1-5; the D call from TCRdb, TRBD1, cannot be confirmed without DNA. The CDR3 length is 14 residues. CDR1 and CDR2 (germline): MRHNA, SNTAGT. The CDR3 here is CASSEQGSNQPQHF.

V gene TRBV7-2 combines with J gene TRBJ2-4. This CDR3 has 15 amino acids. Germline V gene data show CDR1 as SGHTA and CDR2 as FQGNSA. CDR3 residues: CASSLVGVAKNIQYF.

The V call is TRBV7-6, the J call TRBJ1-5; TCRdb indicates TRBD1, and absent DNA this call remains unverified. The CDR3 runs to 16 residues. Germline V CDR1 and CDR2: SGHVS, FNYEAQ. The CDR3 here is CASSPLSTGGDQPQHF. Combining the CDR3 with reference TRBV7-6 and TRBJ1-5 gives the whole variable domain GAGVSQSPRYKVTKRGQDVALRCDPISGHVSLYWYRQALGQGPEFLTYFNYEAQQDKSGLPNDRFSAERPEGSISTLTIQRTEQRDSAMYRCASSPLSTGGDQPQHFGDGTRLSIL.

The chain is built from TRBV5-1 and TRBJ2-7; the D call from TCRdb, TRBD1, cannot be confirmed without DNA. Germline CDR1 is SGHRS and CDR2 is YFSETQ. The CDR3 runs 14 residues. The CDR3 loop is CASTLMGGSYEQYF.

The chain has TRBV6-6 and TRBJ1-5. This CDR3 region has 14 residues. Germline V gene sequence: CDR1 MNHNY, CDR2 SVGAGI (reference sequence). Here the CDR3 reads CASSYSSIDQPQHF.

The chain uses TRBV6-2 or TRBV6-3 and TRBJ2-5. The length of the CDR3 is 15 residues. Per the germline V gene, CDR1 is MNHEY and CDR2 is SVGEGT. The CDR3 spells CASSYSLESQETQYF.

The chain is built from TRBV11-2 and TRBJ2-6; absent DNA, TCRdb's TRBD1 call cannot be checked. CDR1 and CDR2 from the germline V gene are SGHAT and FQNNGV. The CDR3 spans 20 residues. The CDR3 loop is CASSLDRGTGFYSGANVLTF.

The V and J genes are TRBV6-1 and TRBJ2-7; the D call of TRBD2 rests on TCRdb alone, since no DNA is present to check it. CDR3 length: 17 amino acids. Germline V gives CDR1 MNHNS, CDR2 SASEGT. The CDR3 region is CASKGTSGRSSSYEQYF.

The rearrangement uses TRBV5-6 and TRBJ2-5. Germline CDR1 and CDR2: SGHDT and YYEEEE. The CDR3 runs to 13 residues. The CDR3 loop is CASSLYIQETQYF.

This rearrangement joins TRBV6-1 to TRBJ2-7; TCRdb picks TRBD2, but there is no DNA to check that call. The germline V gene encodes CDR1 MNHNS and CDR2 SASEGT. The CDR3 spans 14 residues. This CDR3 is CASSSTGTRIEQYF.

The rearrangement links TRBV7-8 to TRBJ2-3; TCRdb designates TRBD1, a call that cannot be tested without DNA. Germline V gives CDR1 SGHVS, CDR2 FQNEAQ. This CDR3 is 15 amino acids long. The CDR3 sequence: CASSTPGTSADTQYF.

The chain combines TRBV5-5 with TRBJ2-3; TCRdb returns TRBD1, unconfirmable since there is no DNA. CDR1 is SGHKS and CDR2 is YYEKEE in the germline V gene (reference sequence). CDR3 length: 13 amino acids. The CDR3 sequence: CASSLLDGGRKDF.

This chain joins TRBV18 and TRBJ2-2; the TCRdb call, TRBD2, lacks DNA for checking. CDR3 length: 15 residues. The germline V gene has CDR1 KGHSH and CDR2 LQKENI. The CDR3 loop is CASSRRGSPTGELFF.

The rearrangement joins TRBV11-2 to TRBJ2-5; without DNA, the TCRdb call of TRBD2 cannot be checked. The CDR3 spans 13 residues. The V gene's germline CDR1 is SGHAT and CDR2 FQNNGV. CDR3 region: CASSSPAGGTQYF. Drawing the rest from reference TRBV11-2 and TRBJ2-5, the complete variable domain is EAGVAQSPRYKIIEKRQSVAFWCNPISGHATLYWYQQILGQGPKLLIQFQNNGVVDDSQLPKDRFSAERLKGVDSTLKIQPAKLEDSAVYLCASSSPAGGTQYFGPGTRLLVL.

This chain links TRBV9 with TRBJ2-1; the TCRdb D gene call, TRBD2, has no DNA to confirm it. The CDR3 has 16 amino acids. Germline V CDR1 and CDR2: SGDLS, YYNGEE. The CDR3 spells CASSVALGLAANEQFF. Full variable domain (missing parts from reference TRBV9 and TRBJ2-1): DSGVTQTPKHLITATGQRVTLRCSPRSGDLSVYWYQQSLDQGLQFLIQYYNGEERAKGNILERFSAQQFPDLHSELNLSSLELGDSALYFCASSVALGLAANEQFFGPGTRLTVL.

The CDR3 loop is CSAREASSGNTIYF. The chain joins TRBV20-1 to TRBJ1-3. This CDR3 has 14 amino acids. Germline lookup yields CDR1 DFQATT and CDR2 SNEGSKA (reference sequence).

The genes are TRBV7-9 and TRBJ1-1; TCRdb proposes TRBD1, but this gene call is untestable without DNA. The CDR3 consists of 16 residues. Germline CDR1 is SEHNR and CDR2 is FQNEAQ (reference sequence). CDR3 region: CASSPTGNRGNTEAFF.

The rearrangement links TRBV6-1 to TRBJ1-2; TCRdb reports TRBD1, a call that lacks DNA to check it against. Germline CDR1 reads MNHNS; CDR2 reads SASEGT. CDR3 size: 16 residues. The CDR3 sequence is CASSETPDGANYGYTF.

V and J are TRBV20-1 and TRBJ1-5; as DNA is missing, the TRBD1 call by TCRdb cannot be tested. The CDR3 runs to 13 residues. Germline values: CDR1 DFQATT, CDR2 SNEGSKA (reference sequence). CDR3 region: CSAPGGRLEPQHF.

The chain recombines TRBV28 with TRBJ2-2; TCRdb lists TRBD1, though no DNA is available to test this call. Germline loops: CDR1 MDHEN, CDR2 SYDVKM. There are 14 residues in the CDR3. CDR3: CASSLPAWGGELFF.

The J gene is TRBJ1-6, the V gene TRBV7-8. This CDR3 is 13 amino acids long. CDR1 is SGHVS, CDR2 FQNEAQ, per germline. This CDR3 reads CASSLARDSPLHF. The whole variable domain, remainder taken from reference TRBV7-8 and TRBJ1-6, is GAGVSQSPRYKVAKRGQDVALRCDPISGHVSLFWYQQALGQGPEFLTYFQNEAQLDKSGLPSDRFFAERPEGSVSTLKIQRTQQEDSAVYLCASSLARDSPLHFGNGTRLTVT.

J is TRBJ2-6 and V is TRBV9; TCRdb returns TRBD1, unconfirmable since there is no DNA. Looked up from germline, CDR1 is SGDLS and CDR2 is YYNGEE. This CDR3 comprises 15 residues. The CDR3 reads CASSVGVSGANVLTF.

The chain carries TRBV5-4 and TRBJ1-1; the D call from TCRdb, TRBD1, cannot be confirmed without DNA. The CDR3 sequence is 16 residues long. Germline V CDR1 and CDR2: SGHNT, YYREEE (reference sequence). The CDR3 sequence: CASSLVGQATNAEAFF.

The V and J genes are TRBV5-4 and TRBJ1-6. The CDR3 runs to 14 residues. Germline lookup yields CDR1 SGHNT and CDR2 YYREEE (reference sequence). CDR3 sequence: CASSLGQGLGSLHF.

The rearrangement links TRBV20-1 to TRBJ1-5; TCRdb reports TRBD1, a call that lacks DNA to check it against. CDR3 length equals 13 residues. Looked up from germline, CDR1 is DFQATT and CDR2 is SNEGSKA (reference sequence). The CDR3 protein is CSTQGQRNQPQHF.